Here is one TCR beta chain with its context. Its specificity is unknown. This CDR3 region has 16 residues. The germline V gene encodes CDR1 LGHNA and CDR2 YNFKEQ. The V end was cut by 0 bases, the J end by 4 bases, with 14 bases between. TCRdb re-called the 5' RACE reads through MiXCR, storing one row per CDR3 protein. Altogether about 450,000 distinct CDR3 sequences are present, 20% to 30% being singletons, with the ten largest covering roughly 0.9%. The data stem from a study of CD8 T cells in ankylosing spondylitis. Study findings and constraints: Ankylosing spondylitis blood appeared to carry a characteristic TCR beta motif of seven to nine highly homologous variants.

The origin of this receptor is a male donor with ankylosing spondylitis. Source material: blood, either unsorted or a sorted T cell fraction (not recorded which). The V and J genes are TRBV4-2 and TRBJ2-3, with D possibly called TRBD1 or TRBD2 (6 bases each). The CDR3 DNA is TGTGCCAGCAGCCAAGAGAGCCCCGGGGGCCCAGATACGCAGTATTTT. The encoded protein is CASSQESPGGPDTQYF.